The rows below give T cell receptor beta chains drawn from one sample of a study of shared clonotypes between healthy human individuals. Using immunoSEQ multiplex PCR, the repertoire was profiled, and TCRdb retains in-frame clones only, with some absent. The sample consists of roughly 650,000 clones, approximately 97% of them appearing once. The sequenced sample was naive CD4+ T cells sorted from blood. The receptors were sampled from a young woman in good health. The CDR3 runs from the conserved cysteine through the conserved F or W. D genes are given only for firm matches. The size field is filled for only some rows; it gives once, few, many or a size class.

D gene,CDR3 length,J gene,V gene,clone size,CDR3 DNA,CDR3 protein
TRBD2,14,TRBJ2-1,TRBV2,-,TGTGCCAGCAGTGGCGCGGGAGTGCGGAATGAGCAGTTCTTC,CASSGAGVRNEQFF
TRBD1,13,TRBJ1-2,TRBV28,-,TGTGGCAGCAACCCACAGGGGGGAAATGGCTACACCTTC,CGSNPQGGNGYTF
-,16,TRBJ1-1,TRBV6-1,once,TGTGCCAGCAGTGAAGCTCTCAGGGGTATTCGCACTGAAGCTTTCTTT,CASSEALRGIRTEAFF
TRBD1,14,TRBJ2-7,TRBV6-1,-,TGTGCCAGCAGGTTCCGCAGGGGGTCCTACGAGCAGTACTTC,CASRFRRGSYEQYF
-,12,TRBJ1-6,TRBV10-1,-,TGCGCCAGCAGTGACGATAGAGGACCCCTCCACTTT,CASSDDRGPLHF
TRBD2,15,TRBJ2-1,TRBV28,-,TGTGCCAGCAGTTTAGGCGGGAGGTTGGTCAATGAGCAGTTCTTC,CASSLGGRLVNEQFF
-,15,TRBJ1-1,TRBV29-1,-,TGCAGCGTTGAAGGCCAGAGAGGGGCTGACACTGAAGCTTTCTTT,CSVEGQRGADTEAFF
-,17,TRBJ2-7,TRBV4-2,once,TGTGCCAGCAGCCAAGATCTGAGGGCCTCCCAAAGCTACGAGCAGTACTTC,CASSQDLRASQSYEQYF
-,15,TRBJ2-3,TRBV14,-,TGTGCCAGCAGCCAAGAAAACATATTCACATATACGCAGTATTTT,CASSQENIFTYTQYF
TRBD2,16,TRBJ2-7,TRBV4-2,-,TGTGCCAGCAGCCAAGAGGTATCGGGACTAGCCCGCGAGCAGTACTTC,CASSQEVSGLAREQYF
TRBD2,15,TRBJ2-3,TRBV27,-,TGTGCCAGCAGTTTGGGACTAGCGGGGGCAGATACGCAGTATTTT,CASSLGLAGADTQYF
-,16,TRBJ1-1,TRBV7-9,-,TGTGCCAGCAGCACCCGGGGGGTCGGAATGAACACTGAAGCTTTCTTT,CASSTRGVGMNTEAFF
-,13,TRBJ1-2,TRBV2,-,TGTGCCAGCAGTGATAGGATCGATCAGGGCTACACCTTC,CASSDRIDQGYTF
-,11,TRBJ2-7,TRBV5-5,-,TGTGCCAGCAGGGGGGGGGCCGAGCAGTACTTC,CASRGGAEQYF
TRBD2,15,TRBJ2-7,TRBV13,-,TGTGCCAGCAGCTTTTCGACTAGCGGGGCCTACGAGCAGTACTTC,CASSFSTSGAYEQYF
-,13,TRBJ1-5,TRBV2,-,TGTGCCAGCAGTGAAGAGGGCAATCAGCCCCAGCATTTT,CASSEEGNQPQHF
-,15,TRBJ2-5,TRBV4-2,-,TGTGCCAGCAGCCAAGATAGTTTTTCGGAAGAGACCCAGTACTTC,CASSQDSFSEETQYF
TRBD1,20,TRBJ2-2,TRBV5-5,-,TGTGCCAGCAGCTTGGTAGGGACAGGGACCAGGACTAGTTCGACCGGGGAGCTGTTTTTT,CASSLVGTGTRTSSTGELFF
-,13,TRBJ1-5,TRBV6-5,-,TGTGCCAGCAGTTACGGTAGCAATCAGCCCCAGCATTTT,CASSYGSNQPQHF
-,14,TRBJ1-3,TRBV6-1,-,TGTGCCATCGGGGCCTCCTACTCTGGAAACACCATATATTTT,CAIGASYSGNTIYF
TRBD2,14,TRBJ2-5,TRBV10-2,-,TGCGCCAGCAGTGATTGGCTAGCGGAAGAGACCCAGTACTTC,CASSDWLAEETQYF
TRBD2,16,TRBJ2-1,TRBV2,-,TGTGCCAGCAGCCTAGGGACTAGCGGGAGGGCCGTTGAGCAGTTCTTC,CASSLGTSGRAVEQFF
-,14,TRBJ2-1,TRBV27,-,TGTGCCAGCAGTGCGACCCAGACCTACAATGAGCAGTTCTTC,CASSATQTYNEQFF